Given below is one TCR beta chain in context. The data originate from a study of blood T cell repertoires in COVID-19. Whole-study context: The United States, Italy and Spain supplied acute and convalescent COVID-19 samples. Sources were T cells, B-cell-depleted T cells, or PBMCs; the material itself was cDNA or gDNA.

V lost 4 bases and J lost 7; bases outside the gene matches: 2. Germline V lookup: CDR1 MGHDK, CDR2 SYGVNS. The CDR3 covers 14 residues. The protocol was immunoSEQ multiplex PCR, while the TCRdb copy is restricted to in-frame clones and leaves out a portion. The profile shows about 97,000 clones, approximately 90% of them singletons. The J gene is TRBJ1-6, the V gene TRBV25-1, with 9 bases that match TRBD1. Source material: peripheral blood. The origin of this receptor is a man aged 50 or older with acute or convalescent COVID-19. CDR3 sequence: CASSGTGGNSPLHF. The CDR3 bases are TGTGCCAGCAGTGGTACAGGGGGCAATTCACCCCTCCACTTT.